The next 29 T cell receptor beta chains were all read from a single sample in a study of Ad26.COV2.S vaccination and SARS-CoV-2 variants (dated by TCRdb to the early 2020s). Reading the label with the study, this specimen's treatment or condition is: some 20 received Ad26.COV2.S at low or high dose, single or two shots; about 5 received placebo; per-sample allocation not given. Repertoires of vaccine and placebo recipients were sequenced from samples taken on day 63 after the first injection. Receptor amplification or capture employed the immunoSEQ multiplex PCR assay. As stored in TCRdb, this immuneACCESS dataset retains in-frame rearrangements with V and J assigned. A fraction of the clones does not appear; measured against another copy, unresolved V genes explain less than half of the discrepancy, and the remainder lacks a known reason. For this sample there are 300,000 to 350,000 clones; 90% appear just once. The ten largest make up around 5.5% of the sample.

The specimen comprised peripheral blood, sampled in a trial of Ad26.COV2.S vaccine versus placebo. The receptors derive from a person aged 18-60 years who received the Ad26.COV2.S COVID-19 vaccine or a placebo.

The chain combines TRBV18 with TRBJ2-7, with a weak D call TRBD1 (6 bases). Germline V lookup: CDR1 KGHSH, CDR2 LQKENI. Trimming took off 6 bases at V and 0 bases at J, with 15 bases between the two ends. CDR3 size: 15 residues. The CDR3 nucleotides read TGTGCCAGCTCCCAGGGGACGGTGGACTCCTACGAGCAGTACTTC. This encodes CASSQGTVDSYEQYF.

This clone was observed a single time. The chain uses TRBV20-1 and TRBJ1-2; D remains ambiguous. V gave up 3 bases and J gave up 8 bases, with 4 bases separating them. The CDR3 totals 9 residues. Germline lookup yields CDR1 DFQATT and CDR2 SNEGSKA (reference sequence). Here the CDR3 reads CSASPGYTF. DNA for the CDR3: TGCAGTGCTAGCCCGGGCTACACCTTC.

The V call is TRBV11-2, the J call TRBJ2-6; no definite D call. Germline V gene sequence: CDR1 SGHAT, CDR2 FQNNGV. V lost 2 bases, J lost 2 bases, and 4 bases lay in between. The CDR3 totals 14 residues. The chain's CDR3 is CASSLRAGANVLTF. CDR3 DNA: TGTGCCAGCAGCTTAAGGGCTGGGGCCAACGTCCTGACTTTC.

The chain combines TRBV28 with TRBJ1-2; D remains unclear. V was cut by 2 bases and J by 2 bases, with 6 bases left in between. This CDR3 has 13 amino acids. CDR1 MDHEN and CDR2 SYDVKM come from the germline V gene. Written as DNA, the CDR3 is TGTGCCAGCAGTTTACGCGGGAACTATGGCTACACCTTC. It codes for CASSLRGNYGYTF.

V usage is TRBV15 and J usage is TRBJ2-1; D is uncertain. V gave up 0 bases and J gave up 0 bases, with 9 bases separating them. The CDR3 is 16 residues long. Germline V gene lookup returns CDR1 LNHNV and CDR2 YYDKDF (reference sequence). In nucleotides, the CDR3 is TGTGCCACCAGCAGAGATCCAACGAGCTCCTACAATGAGCAGTTCTTC. It encodes CATSRDPTSSYNEQFF.

V usage is TRBV6-2 or TRBV6-3 and J usage is TRBJ2-7; 7 nucleotides match TRBD2. V gave up 2 bases and J gave up 1 base; unmatched junction bases: 2. The length of the CDR3 is 14 residues. The germline gives CDR1 MNHEY, CDR2 SVGEGT. The CDR3 region has the DNA TGTGCCAGCAGTTACGGCGGGAGATCCTACGAGCAGTACGTC. Translation gives CASSYGGRSYEQYV.

This sequence joins TRBV4-1 and TRBJ2-7; 8 bases map to TRBD2. After removal of 4 bases from V and 4 bases from J, the junction contained 6 bases not matched to a gene. CDR3 length equals 14 residues. CDR1 is MGHRA, CDR2 YSYEKL, per germline. The CDR3 reads CASSPGGGRYEQYF. Written as DNA, the CDR3 is TGCGCCAGCAGCCCCGGGGGGGGACGGTACGAGCAGTACTTC.

The rearrangement joins TRBV15 to TRBJ2-2; 7 bases line up with TRBD1. Germline V gives CDR1 LNHNV, CDR2 YYDKDF (reference sequence). The CDR3 loop spans 15 amino acids. V dropped 7 bases and J dropped 6; count of bases not matched to a gene: 11. The CDR3 is CATIGTGVVSGELFF. CDR3 sequence (DNA): TGTGCCACCATTGGAACAGGGGTTGTATCCGGGGAGCTGTTTTTT.

This chain uses TRBV5-1 with TRBJ1-1; D is ambiguous. CDR1 is SGHRS, CDR2 YFSETQ, per germline. V was pared by 1 base and J by 4 bases, with 14 bases between. The CDR3 length is 15 residues. This CDR3 is CASSLTRAETTEAFF. The DNA of the CDR3 is TGCGCCAGCAGCTTGACGAGGGCTGAGACCACTGAAGCTTTCTTT.

The chain carries TRBV7-6 and TRBJ1-5, with 7 bases lining up with TRBD1. Germline CDR1 and CDR2: SGHVS and FNYEAQ. CDR3 length: 16 amino acids. V lost 1 base and J lost 6; bases outside the gene matches: 9. The CDR3 DNA sequence: TGTGCCAGCAGCTTAGGAGACAGGGATCTTAGTCAGCCCCAGCATTTT. Translated: CASSLGDRDLSQPQHF.

This clone was found once. The genes are TRBV7-6 and TRBJ2-4; 9 bases match TRBD2. This CDR3 has 17 amino acids. Unmatched junction bases numbered 11, after V lost 3 bases and J lost 5 bases. Germline lookup yields CDR1 SGHVS and CDR2 FNYEAQ. The chain's CDR3 is CASSFPLAGSPENIQYF. The CDR3 nucleotides are TGTGCCAGCAGCTTCCCCCTAGCGGGGTCCCCGGAAAACATTCAGTACTTC.

The chain employs TRBV11-2 and TRBJ1-1; a possible D gene is TRBD1 (5 bases). Between the trimmed V and J ends, which lost 6 bases and 0 bases, there was a span of 23 bases. The germline V gene has CDR1 SGHAT and CDR2 FQNNGV. This CDR3 has 18 amino acids. The DNA of the CDR3 is TGTGCCAGCAGACCCGGACCGGGACTCCTACTTCTGAACACTGAAGCTTTCTTT. This sequence encodes CASRPGPGLLLLNTEAFF.

This clone was found once. The rearrangement links TRBV7-2 to TRBJ2-3; D gene unclear. The V gene's germline CDR1 is SGHTA and CDR2 FQGNSA. The CDR3 is made up of 15 amino acids. V lost 2 bases to trimming and J lost 0 bases, with 9 bases between them. CDR3 nucleotides: TGTGCCAGCAGCTTAACATCCGGGAGCACAGATACGCAGTATTTT. This codes for CASSLTSGSTDTQYF.

The rearrangement uses TRBV7-2 and TRBJ1-2; 12 nucleotides agree with TRBD1. Germline values: CDR1 SGHTA, CDR2 FQGNSA. Germline trimming cut 1 base from V and 7 bases from J; bases unmatched to any gene: 7. The CDR3 totals 16 residues. In DNA form, the CDR3 reads TGTGCCAGCAGCTTAGTTCCGGGACAGGGGGCCGTTGGCTACACCTTC. It is translated as CASSLVPGQGAVGYTF.

The CDR3 DNA is TGTGCCAGCTCATTCGACAGGACGTGGGGGGATACGCAGTATTTT. Its protein is CASSFDRTWGDTQYF. The gene calls are TRBV18 and TRBJ2-3; the D gene is possibly TRBD1 (6 bases). Trimming pared 5 bases from V and 6 bases from J, leaving 18 bases between. CDR1 and CDR2 (germline): KGHSH, LQKENI. This CDR3 is 15 amino acids long. The complete variable domain, with remaining parts taken from reference TRBV18 and TRBJ2-3, reads NAGVMQNPRHLVRRRGQEARLRCSPMKGHSHVYWYRQLPEEGLKFMVYLQKENIIDESGMPKERFSAEFPKEGPSILRIQQVVRGDSAAYFCASSFDRTWGDTQYFGPGTRLTVL.

The chain recombines TRBV11-2 with TRBJ2-2; TRBD2 agrees at 9 bases. Germline V lookup: CDR1 SGHAT, CDR2 FQNNGV. The CDR3 has 16 amino acids. J gave up 1 base and V 4 bases, and 4 bases lay outside the gene matches. CDR3 residues: CASSSKLAGNTGELFF. CDR3 DNA: TGTGCCAGCAGCTCAAAACTAGCGGGGAACACCGGGGAGCTGTTTTTT. Full variable domain (rest looked up from reference TRBV11-2 and TRBJ2-2): EAGVAQSPRYKIIEKRQSVAFWCNPISGHATLYWYQQILGQGPKLLIQFQNNGVVDDSQLPKDRFSAERLKGVDSTLKIQPAKLEDSAVYLCASSSKLAGNTGELFFGEGSRLTVL.

This clone was counted once. This chain links TRBV11-3 with TRBJ1-6; D unclear. The CDR3 covers 17 residues. From germline, CDR1 is SGHNT and CDR2 YENEEA. Trimming took 2 bases from V and 0 from J, leaving 11 bases between them. CDR3 nucleotide sequence: TGTGCCAGCAGCTTATATCCCGGGAGCTCCTATAATTCACCCCTCCACTTT. It translates to CASSLYPGSSYNSPLHF.

V gene TRBV19 combines with J gene TRBJ2-3, with 7 positions matching TRBD2. This CDR3 has 16 amino acids. CDR1 is LNHDA and CDR2 is SQIVND in the germline V gene (reference sequence). V shed 0 bases and J 4 bases; nucleotides not matched to a gene: 7. The CDR3 here is CASSIDHGGSPDTQYF. The CDR3 DNA is TGTGCCAGTAGTATAGATCACGGCGGGAGCCCAGATACGCAGTATTTT.

Notes on this clone: The junction differs from germline at one of its ends, possibly a read error. This rearrangement joins TRBV9 to TRBJ2-2, with D perhaps assigned TRBD1 or TRBD2 (6 bases each). The CDR3 sequence is 15 residues long. Looked up from germline, CDR1 is SGDLS and CDR2 is YYNGEE. CDR3: CVSSVEGGPTGELFF. The CDR3 bases are TGTGTCAGCAGCGTAGAGGGGGGCCCCACCGGGGAGCTGTTTTTT.

This clone was seen just once. The chain couples TRBV19 to TRBJ1-1, with 9 bases aligning to TRBD1. This CDR3 spans 16 amino acids. Trimming at V came to 5 bases and at J to 4 bases, leaving 11 bases not matched to a gene. Looked up from germline, CDR1 is LNHDA and CDR2 is SQIVND (reference sequence). The CDR3 is CASSPLPGQGSTEAFF. The CDR3 DNA follows: TGTGCCAGTAGTCCACTCCCGGGACAGGGCTCCACTGAAGCTTTCTTT.

The rearrangement joins TRBV20-1 to TRBJ1-6; D uncertain. V lost 4 bases and J lost 7, with 23 bases in between. Germline V gene data show CDR1 as DFQATT and CDR2 as SNEGSKA (reference sequence). The CDR3 covers 17 residues. CDR3 residues: CSATEAKRRIVNSPLHF. The CDR3 DNA follows: TGCAGTGCTACTGAGGCAAAGAGGCGGATCGTCAATTCACCCCTCCACTTT.

This clone was counted a single time. CDR3 DNA: TGTGCCAGCTCACCGGTACCGGATGGGGTAAAACTGTTTTTT. This codes for CASSPVPDGVKLFF. This chain links TRBV18 with TRBJ1-4; D is uncertain. Trimming shortened V by 3 bases and J by 10 bases, and 15 bases separated the two germline ends. Germline CDR1 and CDR2: KGHSH and LQKENI. CDR3 length: 14 residues. Full variable domain (rest looked up from reference TRBV18 and TRBJ1-4): NAGVMQNPRHLVRRRGQEARLRCSPMKGHSHVYWYRQLPEEGLKFMVYLQKENIIDESGMPKERFSAEFPKEGPSILRIQQVVRGDSAAYFCASSPVPDGVKLFFGSGTQLSVL.

This rearrangement joins TRBV11-1 to TRBJ2-1, with TRBD1 matching 7 bases. With 1 base clipped from V and 6 bases from J, the junction kept 3 bases outside the gene matches. The V gene's germline CDR1 is SGHAT and CDR2 FQDESV (reference sequence). CDR3 size: 14 residues. CDR3 DNA sequence: TGTGCCAGCAGCTTAGGGGGGACAGTCAATGAGCAGTTCTTC. It codes for CASSLGGTVNEQFF.

This chain links TRBV6-5 with TRBJ2-3; D gene ambiguous. The ends were cut back, 2 bases at V and 3 bases at J, with 15 bases in the middle. The CDR3 is made up of 16 amino acids. Looked up from germline, CDR1 is MNHEY and CDR2 is SVGAGI. CDR3 sequence: CASSYGLAYGTDTQYF. The CDR3 DNA is TGTGCCAGCAGTTACGGGTTAGCTTACGGGACAGATACGCAGTATTTT.

The V and J genes are TRBV5-1 and TRBJ1-1; D not resolved. Germline CDR1 reads SGHRS; CDR2 reads YFSETQ. The CDR3 is 13 residues long. Trimming shortened V by 1 base and J by 3 bases, and 7 bases separated the two germline ends. CDR3 in amino acids: CASSLSPDTEAFF. The DNA for the CDR3 is TGCGCCAGCAGCTTGAGTCCGGACACTGAAGCTTTCTTT.

V and J are TRBV3-1 (or the pseudogene TRBV3-2) and TRBJ2-7; D remains ambiguous. Germline V gene data show CDR1 as LGHDT and CDR2 as YNNKEL (reference sequence). The CDR3 loop spans 16 amino acids. The CDR3 coding sequence is TGTGCCAGCAGCCAAGAAGACCCCGGGCCCTCCCACGAGCAGTACGTC. It translates to CASSQEDPGPSHEQYV.

The chain employs TRBV6-2 or TRBV6-3 and TRBJ2-7; 8 nucleotides align to TRBD2. The CDR3 covers 14 residues. In germline, CDR1 is MNHEY, CDR2 SVGEGT. The junction had 4 bases not matched to a gene; V was cut back by 2 bases and J by 4 bases. CDR3 in DNA: TGTGCCAGCAGTTACGCGGGGGGAAGTTACGAGCAGTACTTC. This translates into CASSYAGGSYEQYF.

The V and J genes are TRBV19 and TRBJ1-1; D is undetermined. Trimming took off 4 bases at V and 1 base at J, with 7 bases between the two ends. The CDR3 consists of 13 residues. Germline values: CDR1 LNHDA, CDR2 SQIVND (reference sequence). The CDR3 here is CASSTLRNTEAFF. Here the CDR3 DNA reads TGTGCCAGTAGTACCCTCCGGAACACTGAAGCTTTCTTT.

The rearrangement uses TRBV28 and TRBJ2-3, with D possibly matching TRBD1 (6 bases). The CDR3 is 13 amino acids. Germline V gives CDR1 MDHEN, CDR2 SYDVKM. The ends were cut back, 7 bases at V and 6 bases at J, with 14 bases in the middle. CDR3 protein: CASKDSSTDTQYF. The DNA of the CDR3 is TGTGCCAGCAAGGACAGTTCGACTGATACGCAGTATTTT.